This TCR beta chain was captured by sequencing in a study of blood T cells in healthy people across ages. A second PCR of roughly 7 to 11 cycles used a sample-barcoded 5' primer and a J-beta primer mix. Every cDNA molecule carried a tag from a template-switch adaptor bearing 12 random nucleotides. CDR3-containing paired-end reads numbering at least 2.5 million came from each sample. TCRdb called the 5' RACE reads again in MiXCR, with one record for every CDR3 protein. This sample has 790,000 or so distinct CDR3 sequences, with about half found just once. J was trimmed by 2 bases and V by 4 bases; bases with no gene match: 4. The CDR3 length is 15 residues. Germline V gene lookup returns CDR1 SGHTA and CDR2 FQGNSA.

The sequenced sample consisted of blood. The clonotype originates from an older man in good health. The rearrangement links TRBV7-2 to TRBJ2-7; 11 nucleotides align to TRBD2. CDR3 bases: TGTGCCAGCAGCTCGACTAGCGGGGTCCCCTACGAGCAGTACTTC. It translates to CASSSTSGVPYEQYF. Supplemented by reference TRBV7-2 and TRBJ2-7, the full variable domain reads GAGVSQSPSNKVTEKGKDVELRCDPISGHTALYWYRQSLGQGLEFLIYFQGNSAPDKSGLPSDRFSAERTGGSVSTLTIQRTQQEDSAVYLCASSSTSGVPYEQYFGPGTRLTVT.